This TCR beta chain was retrieved from a study of spatial heterogeneity in lung cancer. In this sample, this clonotype is medium-sized. Trimming shortened V by 5 bases and J by 1 base, and 12 bases separated the two germline ends. Germline-derived CDR1 and CDR2 are SGHVS and FNYEAQ. CDR3 length equals 15 residues. Every molecule of TCR cDNA had its own unique molecular identifier. TCRdb recomputed calls from the 5' RACE reads with MiXCR, one row per CDR3 protein. The repertoire holds 60,000 or so distinct CDR3 sequences, roughly 6.4% seen once, with around 15% in the top ten. Time point of the sample: sample taken at primary tumor resection. Whole RNA from tumor, nontumor lung or frozen PBMC was sequenced unsorted.

The J gene is TRBJ2-1, the V gene TRBV7-6; a weak D match, TRBD2 (5 bases). The sequence came from a female donor with early-stage non-small cell lung cancer. The source was PBMCs, collected at surgery. CDR3 in amino acids: CASSPAADSYNEQFF. Written as DNA, the CDR3 is TGTGCCAGCAGCCCAGCGGCGGATTCCTACAATGAGCAGTTCTTC.